The rows below give T cell receptor beta chains drawn from one sample of a study of shared clonotypes between healthy human individuals. Profiling relied on immunoSEQ multiplex PCR, and the TCRdb table lists in-frame clones only, not all of them. The sample yields about 480,000 clones, about 75% seen once. The sequenced material came from PBMCs. These receptors all come from a woman between 35 and 50 years old in good health. Some clones in this sample may be carry-over from other donors' samples. The CDR3 runs from the conserved cysteine through the conserved F or W. A D gene is named only where the DNA matches it firmly. Some rows have no size entry. The others give once, few or many, or a class for an expanded clone.

v_call: TRBV18
clone_size: -
j_call: TRBJ2-4
d_call: TRBD1
cdr3_aa: CASSRQGEIAKNIQYF
cdr3_nt: TGTGCCAGCTCGCGACAGGGGGAAATAGCCAAAAACATTCAGTACTTC

v_call: TRBV6-6
clone_size: -
j_call: TRBJ2-2
d_call: -
cdr3_aa: CASSYLASTGELFF
cdr3_nt: TGTGCCAGCAGTTACCTAGCGAGCACCGGGGAGCTGTTTTTT

v_call: TRBV7-9
clone_size: -
j_call: TRBJ2-5
d_call: TRBD2
cdr3_aa: CASSLSSGGVETQYF
cdr3_nt: TGTGCCAGCAGCTTGTCTAGCGGGGGGGTAGAGACCCAGTACTTC

v_call: TRBV4-1
clone_size: -
j_call: TRBJ2-6
d_call: -
cdr3_aa: CASRRDPAGSGANVLTF
cdr3_nt: TGCGCCAGCCGACGGGACCCCGCCGGGTCTGGGGCCAACGTCCTGACTTTC

v_call: TRBV7-3
clone_size: -
j_call: TRBJ2-1
d_call: TRBD2
cdr3_aa: CASSLQGLAGYEQFF
cdr3_nt: TGTGCCAGCAGCTTACAGGGACTAGCGGGTTATGAGCAGTTCTTC

v_call: TRBV5-1
clone_size: -
j_call: TRBJ2-7
d_call: -
cdr3_aa: CASSFSSVPSGYEQYF
cdr3_nt: TGCGCCAGCAGCTTCTCCAGCGTCCCGAGCGGTTACGAGCAGTACTTC

v_call: TRBV28
clone_size: -
j_call: TRBJ1-2
d_call: -
cdr3_aa: CASSYTGTMGGYTF
cdr3_nt: TGTGCCAGCAGTTACACCGGGACCATGGGTGGCTACACCTTC

v_call: TRBV6-4
clone_size: -
j_call: TRBJ2-1
d_call: TRBD2
cdr3_aa: CASSEGSGSNEQFF
cdr3_nt: TGTGCCAGCAGTGAGGGTAGCGGGAGCAATGAGCAGTTCTTC

v_call: TRBV5-4
clone_size: -
j_call: TRBJ1-2
d_call: TRBD1
cdr3_aa: CASSSATGAAYGYTF
cdr3_nt: TGTGCCAGCAGCTCAGCGACAGGGGCCGCCTATGGCTACACCTTC

v_call: TRBV7-9
clone_size: -
j_call: TRBJ1-4
d_call: TRBD1
cdr3_aa: CASSLLQGAANEKLFF
cdr3_nt: TGTGCCAGCAGCTTACTGCAGGGGGCGGCTAATGAAAAACTGTTTTTT

v_call: TRBV28
clone_size: once
j_call: TRBJ1-3
d_call: -
cdr3_aa: CASTHETGKNTIYF
cdr3_nt: TGTGCCAGCACTCACGAGACAGGCAAAAACACCATATATTTT

v_call: TRBV7-2
clone_size: -
j_call: TRBJ1-2
d_call: -
cdr3_aa: CASSPEGGTNYGYTF
cdr3_nt: TGTGCCAGCAGTCCCGAGGGCGGAACTAACTATGGCTACACCTTC

v_call: TRBV6-4
clone_size: once
j_call: TRBJ2-2
d_call: TRBD2
cdr3_aa: CASNWTSGRSPGELFF
cdr3_nt: TGTGCCAGCAACTGGACTAGCGGGAGGAGCCCCGGGGAGCTGTTTTTT

v_call: TRBV30
clone_size: few
j_call: TRBJ1-1
d_call: TRBD1
cdr3_aa: CAWSEGQGAINTEAFF
cdr3_nt: TGTGCCTGGAGTGAGGGACAGGGGGCCATTAACACTGAAGCTTTCTTT

v_call: TRBV7-2
clone_size: -
j_call: TRBJ2-3
d_call: -
cdr3_aa: CASSFSARTDTQYF
cdr3_nt: TGTGCCAGCAGCTTTAGTGCCCGCACAGATACGCAGTATTTT

v_call: TRBV2
clone_size: -
j_call: TRBJ2-2
d_call: TRBD2
cdr3_aa: CASSGGLAGARELFF
cdr3_nt: TGTGCCAGCAGCGGGGGACTAGCGGGAGCCCGGGAGCTGTTTTTT

v_call: TRBV2
clone_size: few
j_call: TRBJ2-5
d_call: -
cdr3_aa: CASSDSQETQYF
cdr3_nt: TGTGCCAGCAGTGACAGCCAAGAGACCCAGTACTTC

v_call: TRBV4-1
clone_size: many
j_call: TRBJ2-3
d_call: TRBD2
cdr3_aa: CASSQITSGTADTQYF
cdr3_nt: TGCGCCAGCAGCCAGATTACTAGCGGGACAGCAGATACGCAGTATTTT

v_call: TRBV6-1
clone_size: -
j_call: TRBJ1-5
d_call: TRBD1
cdr3_aa: CASRFTGASNQPQHF
cdr3_nt: TGTGCCAGCAGGTTCACAGGGGCGAGCAATCAGCCCCAGCATTTT

v_call: TRBV30
clone_size: many
j_call: TRBJ2-5
d_call: TRBD2
cdr3_aa: CAWDSGTSRETQYF
cdr3_nt: TGTGCCTGGGACTCCGGGACTAGCAGAGAGACCCAGTACTTC

v_call: TRBV5-1
clone_size: -
j_call: TRBJ2-7
d_call: -
cdr3_aa: CASSPRHGDSYEQYF
cdr3_nt: TGCGCCAGCAGTCCTAGACACGGTGACAGCTACGAGCAGTACTTC

v_call: TRBV7-2
clone_size: -
j_call: TRBJ1-1
d_call: -
cdr3_aa: CASTLWIAMNTEAFF
cdr3_nt: TGTGCCAGCACCCTCTGGATCGCTATGAACACTGAAGCTTTCTTT

v_call: TRBV7-9
clone_size: -
j_call: TRBJ2-1
d_call: -
cdr3_aa: CASSPLGRFEQFF
cdr3_nt: TGTGCCAGCAGCCCCCTTGGTAGGTTTGAGCAGTTCTTC

v_call: TRBV11-2
clone_size: -
j_call: TRBJ2-5
d_call: -
cdr3_aa: CASSPWVETQYF
cdr3_nt: TGTGCCAGCAGCCCCTGGGTCGAGACCCAGTACTTC

v_call: TRBV5-1
clone_size: -
j_call: TRBJ1-1
d_call: -
cdr3_aa: CASSPYQWTEVNTEAFF
cdr3_nt: TGCGCCAGCAGCCCCTACCAATGGACAGAGGTAAACACTGAAGCTTTCTTT

v_call: TRBV27
clone_size: -
j_call: TRBJ2-1
d_call: TRBD1
cdr3_aa: CASSGSGQGQNEQFF
cdr3_nt: TGTGCCAGCAGTGGTTCAGGACAGGGTCAAAATGAGCAGTTCTTC

v_call: TRBV7-2
clone_size: -
j_call: TRBJ2-7
d_call: -
cdr3_aa: CASSLDRPASSYEQYF
cdr3_nt: TGTGCCAGCAGCTTAGATAGGCCGGCAAGCTCCTACGAGCAGTACTTC

v_call: TRBV6-6
clone_size: -
j_call: TRBJ2-1
d_call: TRBD2
cdr3_aa: CASSYSTSGTYNEQFF
cdr3_nt: TGTGCCAGCAGTTACTCGACCAGCGGGACCTACAATGAGCAGTTCTTC

v_call: TRBV18
clone_size: -
j_call: TRBJ1-3
d_call: -
cdr3_aa: CASSPPTWSIPRSLSGNTIYF
cdr3_nt: TGTGCCAGCTCACCACCCACTTGGAGTATACCTCGATCCCTCTCTGGAAACACCATATATTTT

v_call: TRBV7-9
clone_size: -
j_call: TRBJ1-1
d_call: -
cdr3_aa: CASSSPGTGSEAFF
cdr3_nt: TGTGCCAGCAGCTCGCCCGGGACGGGTAGTGAAGCTTTCTTT

v_call: TRBV11-2
clone_size: -
j_call: TRBJ2-7
d_call: TRBD2
cdr3_aa: CASSLVWREISRDEQYF
cdr3_nt: TGTGCCAGCAGCTTAGTTTGGCGGGAGATTTCCAGGGACGAGCAGTACTTC

v_call: TRBV9
clone_size: -
j_call: TRBJ2-2
d_call: TRBD2
cdr3_aa: CASSVTGRAPDTGELFF
cdr3_nt: TGTGCCAGCAGCGTGACCGGGAGGGCTCCGGACACCGGGGAGCTGTTTTTT

v_call: TRBV5-1
clone_size: -
j_call: TRBJ2-7
d_call: TRBD1
cdr3_aa: CASSLGDRGYEQYF
cdr3_nt: TGCGCCAGCAGCTTGGGGGACAGGGGCTACGAGCAGTACTTC

v_call: TRBV7-9
clone_size: once
j_call: TRBJ2-1
d_call: TRBD1
cdr3_aa: CASRTPRPRDRDIFEQFF
cdr3_nt: TGTGCCAGCAGAACGCCCCGACCCCGGGACAGGGATATTTTTGAGCAGTTCTTC

v_call: TRBV28
clone_size: -
j_call: TRBJ1-1
d_call: TRBD1
cdr3_aa: CASTNTGTAAFEAFF
cdr3_nt: TGTGCCAGCACCAATACCGGGACAGCTGCCTTTGAAGCTTTCTTT

v_call: TRBV2
clone_size: -
j_call: TRBJ2-6
d_call: -
cdr3_aa: CASRIPTGANVLTF
cdr3_nt: TGTGCCAGCAGGATCCCTACTGGGGCCAACGTCCTGACTTTC

v_call: TRBV15
clone_size: -
j_call: TRBJ2-7
d_call: TRBD2
cdr3_aa: CATSTGWGGTYEQYF
cdr3_nt: TGTGCCACCAGCACTGGTTGGGGGGGTACCTACGAGCAGTACTTC

v_call: TRBV7-6
clone_size: few
j_call: TRBJ2-7
d_call: TRBD2
cdr3_aa: CASSSLAGGESYEQYF
cdr3_nt: TGTGCCAGCAGCTCATTAGCGGGAGGGGAATCCTACGAGCAGTACTTC

v_call: TRBV9
clone_size: -
j_call: TRBJ2-3
d_call: TRBD2
cdr3_aa: CASSVAFIVAGTTDTQYF
cdr3_nt: TGTGCCAGCAGCGTAGCCTTCATAGTAGCGGGAACCACAGATACGCAGTATTTT

v_call: TRBV7-6
clone_size: -
j_call: TRBJ2-1
d_call: -
cdr3_aa: CASSLDLGERNNEQFF
cdr3_nt: TGTGCCAGCAGCTTAGACCTCGGGGAGAGAAACAATGAGCAGTTCTTC

v_call: TRBV7-9
clone_size: -
j_call: TRBJ2-1
d_call: -
cdr3_aa: CASSLILNEQFF
cdr3_nt: TGTGCCAGCAGCTTAATCCTCAATGAGCAGTTCTTC

v_call: TRBV6-4
clone_size: -
j_call: TRBJ2-3
d_call: TRBD1
cdr3_aa: CASSDSAGGSTDTQYF
cdr3_nt: TGTGCCAGCAGTGACTCGGCAGGGGGAAGCACAGATACGCAGTATTTT

v_call: TRBV7-6
clone_size: -
j_call: TRBJ2-1
d_call: -
cdr3_aa: CASSHHLAGSYNEQFF
cdr3_nt: TGTGCCAGCAGCCATCACCTGGCGGGTAGCTACAATGAGCAGTTCTTC

v_call: TRBV19
clone_size: -
j_call: TRBJ1-1
d_call: TRBD1
cdr3_aa: CASSNTGDTEAFF
cdr3_nt: TGTGCCAGTAGTAATACAGGGGACACTGAAGCTTTCTTT

v_call: TRBV10-3
clone_size: -
j_call: TRBJ2-7
d_call: -
cdr3_aa: CAISEFSSNEQYF
cdr3_nt: TGTGCCATCAGTGAGTTCTCCAGCAACGAGCAGTACTTC

v_call: TRBV10-1
clone_size: once
j_call: TRBJ2-1
d_call: -
cdr3_aa: CAKSDVWARGGDEQFF
cdr3_nt: TGCGCCAAGAGTGATGTCTGGGCTAGGGGTGGTGATGAGCAGTTCTTC

v_call: TRBV28
clone_size: -
j_call: TRBJ2-1
d_call: TRBD1
cdr3_aa: CASSLIGTDYNEQFF
cdr3_nt: TGTGCCAGCAGTTTGATAGGGACAGACTACAATGAGCAGTTCTTC

v_call: TRBV6-6
clone_size: once
j_call: TRBJ1-1
d_call: -
cdr3_aa: CASSQGGTEAFF
cdr3_nt: TGTGCCAGCAGTCAAGGAGGGACTGAAGCTTTCTTT

v_call: TRBV7-3
clone_size: -
j_call: TRBJ2-1
d_call: -
cdr3_aa: CASSRMAGGNEQFF
cdr3_nt: TGTGCCAGCAGCCGAATGGCAGGAGGCAATGAGCAGTTCTTC

v_call: TRBV14
clone_size: -
j_call: TRBJ2-6
d_call: -
cdr3_aa: CASSQSSGANVLTF
cdr3_nt: TGTGCCAGCAGCCAAAGCTCTGGGGCCAACGTCCTGACTTTC

v_call: TRBV25-1
clone_size: -
j_call: TRBJ2-2
d_call: -
cdr3_aa: CASSGGTGELFF
cdr3_nt: TGTGCCAGCAGTGGGGGCACCGGGGAGCTGTTTTTT

v_call: TRBV6-1
clone_size: -
j_call: TRBJ2-5
d_call: -
cdr3_aa: CASILYGLARGTQYF
cdr3_nt: TGTGCCAGCATCCTATATGGGCTAGCCCGCGGGACCCAGTACTTC

v_call: TRBV4-2
clone_size: -
j_call: TRBJ2-1
d_call: -
cdr3_aa: CASSQGRANEQFF
cdr3_nt: TGTGCCAGCAGCCAAGGAAGGGCAAATGAGCAGTTCTTC

v_call: TRBV10-2
clone_size: -
j_call: TRBJ1-2
d_call: -
cdr3_aa: CASRDRAYGYTF
cdr3_nt: TGCGCCAGCAGGGACAGAGCCTATGGCTACACCTTC

v_call: TRBV6-6
clone_size: -
j_call: TRBJ2-7
d_call: -
cdr3_aa: CASSYGLAYTDYEQYF
cdr3_nt: TGTGCCAGCAGTTACGGTCTAGCGTACACCGACTACGAGCAGTACTTC

v_call: TRBV14
clone_size: -
j_call: TRBJ2-3
d_call: TRBD2
cdr3_aa: CASSQVVGSGKFTDTQYF
cdr3_nt: TGTGCCAGCAGCCAAGTTGTTGGTAGCGGGAAATTCACAGATACGCAGTATTTT

v_call: TRBV11-2
clone_size: few
j_call: TRBJ1-4
d_call: -
cdr3_aa: CASTLAGRDEKLFF
cdr3_nt: TGTGCCAGCACCCTTGCCGGGAGGGATGAAAAACTGTTTTTT